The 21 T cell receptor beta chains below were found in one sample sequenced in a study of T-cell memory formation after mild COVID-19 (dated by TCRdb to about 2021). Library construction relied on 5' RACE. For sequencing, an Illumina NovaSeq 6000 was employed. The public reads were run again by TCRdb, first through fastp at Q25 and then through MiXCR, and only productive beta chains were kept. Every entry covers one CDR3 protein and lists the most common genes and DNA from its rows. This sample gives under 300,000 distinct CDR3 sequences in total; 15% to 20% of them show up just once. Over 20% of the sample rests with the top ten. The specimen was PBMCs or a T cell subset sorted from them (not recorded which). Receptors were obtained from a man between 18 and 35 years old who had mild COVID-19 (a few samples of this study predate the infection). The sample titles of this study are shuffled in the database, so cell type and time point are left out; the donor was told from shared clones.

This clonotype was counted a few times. CDR3 nucleotides: TGTGCCAGCAGCGTAGCAATGAACACTGAAGCTTTCTTT. It is translated as CASSVAMNTEAFF. This sequence joins TRBV9 and TRBJ1-1; D is uncertain. CDR1 is SGDLS, CDR2 YYNGEE, per germline. The CDR3 totals 13 residues. Trimming left V 0 bases short and J 0 bases short, with 3 bases between.

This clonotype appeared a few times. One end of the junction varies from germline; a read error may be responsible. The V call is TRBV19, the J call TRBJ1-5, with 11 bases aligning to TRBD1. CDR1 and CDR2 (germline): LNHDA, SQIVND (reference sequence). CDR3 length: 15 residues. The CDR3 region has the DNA TGTGCCAGTATACCCCGGGACAGGGGGGGTCAGCCCAAGCATTTT. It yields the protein CASIPRDRGGQPKHF.

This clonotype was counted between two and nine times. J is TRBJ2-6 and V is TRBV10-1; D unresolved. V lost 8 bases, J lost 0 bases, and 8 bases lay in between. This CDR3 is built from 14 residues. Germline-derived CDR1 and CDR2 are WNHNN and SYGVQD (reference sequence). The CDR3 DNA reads TGCGCCAGCTCCCCCCGCTCTGGGGCCAACGTCCTGACTTTC. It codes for CASSPRSGANVLTF.

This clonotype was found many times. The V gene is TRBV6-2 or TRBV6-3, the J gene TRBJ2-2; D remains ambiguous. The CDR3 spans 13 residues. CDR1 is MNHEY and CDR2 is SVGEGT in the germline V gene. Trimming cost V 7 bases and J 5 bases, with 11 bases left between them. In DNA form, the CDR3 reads TGTGCCAGCACCGACTGGAAAACCGGGGAGCTGTTTTTT. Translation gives CASTDWKTGELFF.

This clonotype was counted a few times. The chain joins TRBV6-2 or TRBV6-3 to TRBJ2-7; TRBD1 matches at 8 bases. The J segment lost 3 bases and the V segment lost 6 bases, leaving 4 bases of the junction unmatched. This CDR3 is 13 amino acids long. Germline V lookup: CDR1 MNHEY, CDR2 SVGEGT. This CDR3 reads CASRLQGGYEQYF. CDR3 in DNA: TGTGCCAGCAGACTACAGGGGGGCTACGAGCAGTACTTC.

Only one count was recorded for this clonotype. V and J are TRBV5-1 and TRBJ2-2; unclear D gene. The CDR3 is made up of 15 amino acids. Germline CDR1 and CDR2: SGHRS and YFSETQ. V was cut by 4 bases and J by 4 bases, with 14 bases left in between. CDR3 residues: CASSPPRISTGELFF. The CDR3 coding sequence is TGCGCCAGCAGCCCCCCCAGAATTAGCACCGGGGAGCTGTTTTTT.

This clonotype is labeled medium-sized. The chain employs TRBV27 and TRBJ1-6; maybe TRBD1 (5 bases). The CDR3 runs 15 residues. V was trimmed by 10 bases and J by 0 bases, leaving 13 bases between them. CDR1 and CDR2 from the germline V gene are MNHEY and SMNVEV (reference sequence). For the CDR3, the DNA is TGTGCCACGGGGGGGAAAGCCTCCTATAATTCACCCCTCCACTTT. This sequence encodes CATGGKASYNSPLHF.

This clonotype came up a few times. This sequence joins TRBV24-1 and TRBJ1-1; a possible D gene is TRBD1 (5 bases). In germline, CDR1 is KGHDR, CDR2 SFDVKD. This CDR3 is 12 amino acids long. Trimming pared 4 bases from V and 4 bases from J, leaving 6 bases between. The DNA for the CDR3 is TGTGCCACCAGTGAGGGGGGCACTGAAGCTTTCTTT. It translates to CATSEGGTEAFF.

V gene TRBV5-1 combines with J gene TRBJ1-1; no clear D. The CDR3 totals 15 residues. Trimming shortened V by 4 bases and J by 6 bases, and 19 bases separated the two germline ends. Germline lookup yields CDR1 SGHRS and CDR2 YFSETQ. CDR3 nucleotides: TGCGCCAGCAGCATACGTGGGGAGTCTCGAGCTGAAGCTTTCTTT. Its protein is CASSIRGESRAEAFF.

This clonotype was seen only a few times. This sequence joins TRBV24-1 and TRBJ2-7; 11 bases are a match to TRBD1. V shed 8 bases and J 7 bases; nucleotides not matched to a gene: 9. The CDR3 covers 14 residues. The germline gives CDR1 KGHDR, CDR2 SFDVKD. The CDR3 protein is CATITDRGLGEQYF. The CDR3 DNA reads TGTGCCACCATAACGGACAGGGGGCTGGGGGAGCAGTACTTC.

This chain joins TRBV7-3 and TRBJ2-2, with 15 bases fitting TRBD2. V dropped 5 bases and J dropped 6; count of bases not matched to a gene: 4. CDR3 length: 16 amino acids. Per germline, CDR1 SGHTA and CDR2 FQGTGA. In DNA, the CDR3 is TGTGCCAGCAGCAGGACTAGCGGGGGGGCCCCCGGGGAGCTGTTTTTT. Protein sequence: CASSRTSGGAPGELFF.

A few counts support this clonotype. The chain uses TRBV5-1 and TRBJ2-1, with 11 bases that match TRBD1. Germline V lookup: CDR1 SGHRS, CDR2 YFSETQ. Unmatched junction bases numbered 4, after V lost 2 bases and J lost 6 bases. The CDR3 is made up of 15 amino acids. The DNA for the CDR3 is TGCGCCAGCAGCTTTGGGACAGGGGGTGGCAATGAGCAGTTCTTC. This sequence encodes CASSFGTGGGNEQFF.

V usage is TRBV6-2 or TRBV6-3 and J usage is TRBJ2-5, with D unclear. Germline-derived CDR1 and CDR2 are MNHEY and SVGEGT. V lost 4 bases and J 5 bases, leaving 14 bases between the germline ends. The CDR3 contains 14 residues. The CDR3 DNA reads TGTGCCAGCAGTTCCTCCGACCTCCCGGAGACCCAGTACTTC. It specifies CASSSSDLPETQYF.

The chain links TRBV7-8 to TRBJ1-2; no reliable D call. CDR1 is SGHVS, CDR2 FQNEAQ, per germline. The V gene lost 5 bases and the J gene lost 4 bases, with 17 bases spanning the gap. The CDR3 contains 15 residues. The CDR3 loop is CASSPPEVLGYGYTF. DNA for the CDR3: TGTGCCAGCAGCCCACCCGAGGTTCTTGGCTATGGCTACACCTTC.

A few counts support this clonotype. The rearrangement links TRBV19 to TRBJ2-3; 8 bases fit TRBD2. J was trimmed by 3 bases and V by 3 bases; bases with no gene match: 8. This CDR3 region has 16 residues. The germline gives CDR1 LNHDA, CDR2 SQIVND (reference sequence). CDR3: CASSILAGGVTDTQYF. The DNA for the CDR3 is TGTGCCAGTAGTATCCTCGCGGGGGGAGTTACAGATACGCAGTATTTT.

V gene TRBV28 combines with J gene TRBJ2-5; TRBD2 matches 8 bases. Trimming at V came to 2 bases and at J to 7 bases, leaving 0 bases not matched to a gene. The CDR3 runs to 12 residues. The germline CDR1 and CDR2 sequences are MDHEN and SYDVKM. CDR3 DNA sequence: TGTGCCAGCAGTTTACGGGGGGGGACCCAGTACTTC. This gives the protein CASSLRGGTQYF.

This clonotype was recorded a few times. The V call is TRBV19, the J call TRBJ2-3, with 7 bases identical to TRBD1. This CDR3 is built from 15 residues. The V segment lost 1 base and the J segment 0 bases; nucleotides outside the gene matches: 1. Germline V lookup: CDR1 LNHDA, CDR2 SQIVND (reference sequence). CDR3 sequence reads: CASSIGDSSTDTQYF. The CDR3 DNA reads TGTGCCAGTAGTATAGGGGACAGCAGCACAGATACGCAGTATTTT.

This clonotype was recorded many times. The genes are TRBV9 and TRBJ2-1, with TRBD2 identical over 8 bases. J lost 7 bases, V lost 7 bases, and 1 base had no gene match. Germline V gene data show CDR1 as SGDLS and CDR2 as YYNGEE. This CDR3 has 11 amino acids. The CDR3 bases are TGTGCCAGCCGGGGGGGGAATGAGCAGTTCTTC. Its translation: CASRGGNEQFF.

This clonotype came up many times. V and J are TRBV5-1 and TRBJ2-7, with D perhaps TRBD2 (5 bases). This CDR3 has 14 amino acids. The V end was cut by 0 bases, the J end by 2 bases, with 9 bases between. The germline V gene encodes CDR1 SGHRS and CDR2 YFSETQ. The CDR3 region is CASSLGERPYEQYF. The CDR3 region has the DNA TGCGCCAGCAGCTTGGGGGAGAGACCCTACGAGCAGTACTTC.

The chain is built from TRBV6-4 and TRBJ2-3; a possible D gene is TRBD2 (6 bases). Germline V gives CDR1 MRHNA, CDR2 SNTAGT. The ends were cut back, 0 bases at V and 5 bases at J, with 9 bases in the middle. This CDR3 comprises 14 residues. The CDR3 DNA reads TGTGCCAGCAGTGACTCCGAGGAGGGAGATACGCAGTATTTT. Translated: CASSDSEEGDTQYF.

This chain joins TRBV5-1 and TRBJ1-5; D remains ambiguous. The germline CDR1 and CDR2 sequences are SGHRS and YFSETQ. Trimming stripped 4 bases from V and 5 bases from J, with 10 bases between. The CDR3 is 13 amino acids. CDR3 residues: CASSATLDQPQHF. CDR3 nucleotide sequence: TGCGCCAGCAGCGCGACCCTAGATCAGCCCCAGCATTTT.